In this sample, the clone carrying this T cell receptor (beta chain) turned up a few times. Its specificity is unknown. These data originate in a study of T-cell memory formation after mild COVID-19. Study-level findings and limits: Clones shrinking from day 15 to 85 showed even CD4/CD8 mixes; later expanders tilted CD4+.

CDR1 is MNHEY and CDR2 is SVGEGT in the germline V gene. This CDR3 has 11 residues. V lost 2 bases, J lost 7 bases, and 5 bases lay in between. MiXCR was run by TCRdb on the 5' RACE reads, yielding one entry per CDR3 protein. The sample records approximately 350,000 distinct CDR3 sequences, 10% to 15% being singletons. This receptor was identified in a man aged 18 to 30 who had mild COVID-19 (a few samples of this study predate the infection). Cell type and time point are not known. V and J are TRBV6-2 or TRBV6-3 and TRBJ1-1; possibly TRBD1 for D (5 bases). The sequencing sample was made of PBMCs or a T cell subset sorted from them (not recorded which). The CDR3 DNA is TGTGCCAGCAGTTACAGGGGTGAAGCTTTCTTT. Amino acid sequence: CASSYRGEAFF.